This is a list of T cell receptor beta chains from one sample in a study of neurological immune-mediated disorders. MiXCR, applied by TCRdb to the 5' RACE reads, yields one record per CDR3 protein. The table records 35,000 to 55,000 distinct CDR3 sequences, about 6% of them present only once. Sequencing was performed on CD4+ T cells from blood. These receptor sequences come from a woman between 35 and 50 years old in good health. Both conserved end residues are part of each CDR3. Each record gives: J gene, clone size, D gene, V gene, CDR3 DNA, CDR3 protein. D genes are given only for firm matches. Clone sizes are given selectively: once, few, many, or a class where the clone is expanded.

J: TRBJ2-1
size: many
D: TRBD2
V: TRBV5-5
DNA: TGTGCCAGCAGCTCGGAACTAGCGGTAATGGGCAATGAGCAGTTCTTC
CDR3: CASSSELAVMGNEQFF

J: TRBJ1-5
size: NA
D: NA
V: TRBV30
DNA: TGTGCCTGGTCCTGGGGGAGGGGTGGCCAGCCCCAGCATTTT
CDR3: CAWSWGRGGQPQHF

J: TRBJ2-3
size: many
D: NA
V: TRBV20-1
DNA: TGCAGTGCTAGCTGGGGCACAGATACGCAGTATTTT
CDR3: CSASWGTDTQYF

J: TRBJ1-2
size: many
D: NA
V: TRBV10-3
DNA: TGTGCCATCAGTGAAGGGGACCCTGGCTACACCTTC
CDR3: CAISEGDPGYTF

J: TRBJ2-3
size: many
D: NA
V: TRBV7-9
DNA: TGTGCCAGCAGTCAGTCGCGTACAGAAGATACGCAGTATTTT
CDR3: CASSQSRTEDTQYF

J: TRBJ2-7
size: many
D: TRBD1
V: TRBV5-6
DNA: TGTGCCAGCAGCTTGCCACAGGGGTACGAGCAGTACTTC
CDR3: CASSLPQGYEQYF

J: TRBJ2-1
size: many
D: TRBD2
V: TRBV2
DNA: TGTGCCAGCAACCCCCCTAGCGGTGCAGAGCAGTTCTTC
CDR3: CASNPPSGAEQFF

J: TRBJ2-1
size: many
D: TRBD2
V: TRBV7-3
DNA: TGTGCCAGCAGCCCTCCGGGACTAGCATACAATGAGCAGTTCTTC
CDR3: CASSPPGLAYNEQFF

J: TRBJ2-1
size: many
D: TRBD2
V: TRBV20-1
DNA: TGCAGTGCTACCGAACCGGGACTAAGGCAGTTCTTC
CDR3: CSATEPGLRQFF

J: TRBJ1-2
size: many
D: TRBD1
V: TRBV12-3/TRBV12-4
DNA: TGTGCCAGCAGGGGGACAGGGACTAACTATGGCTACACCTTC
CDR3: CASRGTGTNYGYTF

J: TRBJ1-3
size: many
D: NA
V: TRBV20-1
DNA: TGCAGTGCCATTCCGGGCTCTGGAAACACCATATATTTT
CDR3: CSAIPGSGNTIYF

J: TRBJ2-3
size: many
D: TRBD2
V: TRBV7-2
DNA: TGTGCCAGCAGGGCCGGACTAGCGGGATCAGATACGCAGTATTTT
CDR3: CASRAGLAGSDTQYF

J: TRBJ2-1
size: many
D: TRBD1
V: TRBV25-1
DNA: TGTGCCAGCAGTAGAGCCGGGACAGGTTTCAACAATGAGCAGTTCTTC
CDR3: CASSRAGTGFNNEQFF

J: TRBJ1-6
size: many
D: TRBD1
V: TRBV7-8
DNA: TGTGCCAGCACCTACGACAGGGCGAATTCACCCCTCCACTTT
CDR3: CASTYDRANSPLHF

J: TRBJ1-6
size: many
D: NA
V: TRBV6-1
DNA: TGTGCCAGCAGTGAATTACGGTTTAATTCACCCCTCCACTTT
CDR3: CASSELRFNSPLHF

J: TRBJ2-3
size: many
D: NA
V: TRBV5-6
DNA: TGTGCCAGCAGCCCGGGTAGGGTAAGGGACAACACAGATACGCAGTATTTT
CDR3: CASSPGRVRDNTDTQYF

J: TRBJ2-7
size: many
D: NA
V: TRBV16
DNA: TGTGCCAGCAGCCCCCCGCCCTGGGGCCACGAGCAGTACTTC
CDR3: CASSPPPWGHEQYF

J: TRBJ2-1
size: many
D: TRBD2
V: TRBV6-6
DNA: TGTGCCAGCAGTTATCGAACTAGCGGTAACAATGAGCAGTTCTTC
CDR3: CASSYRTSGNNEQFF

J: TRBJ2-7
size: many
D: TRBD2
V: TRBV20-1
DNA: TGCAGTGGGGGGGGGAGCGGGATGGGCTACGAGCAGTACTTC
CDR3: CSGGGSGMGYEQYF

J: TRBJ2-3
size: many
D: TRBD2
V: TRBV7-2
DNA: TGTGCCAGCACCGAACGGGCGGGAGGGCCATCAGATACGCAGTATTTT
CDR3: CASTERAGGPSDTQYF